The rows below give T cell receptor beta chains drawn from one sample of a study of CD8+ T cells in alopecia areata. Using immunoSEQ multiplex PCR, the repertoire was profiled, and TCRdb retains in-frame clones only, with some absent. The data show 130,000 to 150,000 clones, around 47% seen once. The specimen sequenced was CD4+ T cells sorted from blood. The receptors were gathered from a human donor with alopecia areata. Both conserved end residues are part of each CDR3. The order of the fields is V gene, D gene, J gene, clone size, CDR3 DNA, CDR3 protein. The D gene is left open where the match is weak. The listing skips clone size in some rows; elsewhere it reads once, few, many or a size class.

>TRBV7-9|NA|TRBJ1-5|few
TGTGCCAGCAGCGGGGTCGTGGGCAATCAGCCCCAGCATTTT
CASSGVVGNQPQHF
>TRBV30|NA|TRBJ2-7|NA
TGTGCCAGTCGACGGGGAACCTACGAGCAGTACTTC
CASRRGTYEQYF
>TRBV12-5|TRBD1|TRBJ2-5|NA
TGTGCTAGTGGTAAAGGAAGCCGGGACAGGGGAGAGACCCAGTACTTC
CASGKGSRDRGETQYF
>TRBV7-6|TRBD2|TRBJ2-1|few
TGTGCCAGCAGCTTTTATGGCGGGAGTCGGGACAATGAGCAGTTCTTC
CASSFYGGSRDNEQFF
>TRBV4-1|NA|TRBJ2-7|NA
TGCGCCAGCAGCCGGGAGGACGTCAACTCCTACGAGCAGTACTTC
CASSREDVNSYEQYF
>TRBV27|NA|TRBJ2-7|few
TGTGCCAGCAGTTTAGGAGAGTCCTACGAGCAGTACTTC
CASSLGESYEQYF
>TRBV27|NA|TRBJ1-2|NA
TGTGCCAGCAGCCAGGGGCTTGGCTACACCTTC
CASSQGLGYTF
>TRBV6-6|NA|TRBJ2-7|NA
TGTGCCAGCAGTTACGATCCCTACGAGCAGTACTTC
CASSYDPYEQYF
>TRBV30|TRBD2|TRBJ2-1|NA
TGTGCCTGGATAAGGCGGGAGACTAGCTCCTACAATGAGCAGTTCTTC
CAWIRRETSSYNEQFF
>TRBV28|TRBD1|TRBJ1-5|NA
TGTGCCAGCAGGACGGGACAGGGCGGCAATCAGCCCCAGCATTTT
CASRTGQGGNQPQHF
>TRBV29-1|TRBD1|TRBJ1-1|few
TGCAGCGTTCCTACGGTGACAGGGCCGGAAGCTTTCTTT
CSVPTVTGPEAFF
>TRBV29-1|TRBD1|TRBJ2-5|few
TGCAGCGTTGAATTATCGGACAGGGGGCGCACGGAGACCCAGTACTTC
CSVELSDRGRTETQYF
>TRBV4-2|TRBD1|TRBJ2-7|NA
TGTGCCAGCAGCCACCGAAGGCTGGTAGGGGACAGGGGGAACGAGCAGTACTTC
CASSHRRLVGDRGNEQYF
>TRBV29-1|TRBD1|TRBJ2-7|few
TGCAGCGTTGGCAGGGGGAATTACGAGCAGTACTTC
CSVGRGNYEQYF
>TRBV9|NA|TRBJ2-6|NA
TGTGCCAGCAGCGTAGCAGGGGCCGGGGCCAACGTCCTGACTTTC
CASSVAGAGANVLTF
>TRBV5-1|TRBD1|TRBJ2-5|NA
TGCGCCAGCAGCTTGTTAAGAGGGGGCCGGTACCAAGAGACCCAGTACTTC
CASSLLRGGRYQETQYF
>TRBV29-1|NA|TRBJ1-1|NA
TGCAGCGTCGGGACACTCAACACTGAAGCTTTCTTT
CSVGTLNTEAFF
>TRBV29-1|TRBD2|TRBJ2-5|few
TGCAGCGCCGAAATAGCGGGAAACCTCCAAGAGACCCAGTACTTC
CSAEIAGNLQETQYF
>TRBV7-6|TRBD2|TRBJ2-3|NA
TGTGCCAGCAGCTTAGCTCCGGCTAGCGGGAGGACAGATACGCAGTATTTT
CASSLAPASGRTDTQYF
>TRBV5-1|NA|TRBJ2-5|NA
TGCGCCAGCCGCCGTACTAGCAGCCAAGAGACCCAGTACTTC
CASRRTSSQETQYF
>TRBV9|NA|TRBJ2-1|NA
TGTGCCAGCAGCCCAGACCATGAGCAGTTCTTC
CASSPDHEQFF
>TRBV15|NA|TRBJ1-1|few
TGTGCCACCAGCAGAGATCCCGACGGGTCCATGAACACTGAAGCTTTCTTT
CATSRDPDGSMNTEAFF
>TRBV23-1|NA|TRBJ2-1|NA
TGCGCCAGCAGTCAGAACACCTACAATGAGCAGTTCTTC
CASSQNTYNEQFF
>TRBV2|TRBD2|TRBJ2-3|NA
TGTGCCAGCAAGAGGCTAGCGGGAGGAGAGTATTTT
CASKRLAGGEYF
>TRBV29-1|TRBD1|TRBJ2-7|NA
TGCAGCGTTGATTTGACAGGGGCATCCGAGCAGTACTTC
CSVDLTGASEQYF
>TRBV10-3|NA|TRBJ2-5|NA
TGTGCCATCAGCGCGGCCCAAGAGACCCAGTACTTC
CAISAAQETQYF
>TRBV7-8|NA|TRBJ2-7|few
TGTGCCAGCAGCTTATATGTGACCGCCGAGCAGTACTTC
CASSLYVTAEQYF
>TRBV12-5|NA|TRBJ2-7|NA
TGTGCTAGTGGTCAAGCTCCCAATTCCTACGAGCAGTACTTC
CASGQAPNSYEQYF
>TRBV28|NA|TRBJ1-5|NA
TGTGCCAGCAGTTTAGGGGGATCAGGCAATCAGCCCCAGCATTTT
CASSLGGSGNQPQHF
>TRBV28|NA|TRBJ2-7|few
TGTGCCAGCAGTTTAAGCGGTAATCCCATCTACGAGCAGTACTTC
CASSLSGNPIYEQYF
>TRBV6-5|NA|TRBJ1-2|NA
TGTGCCAGCGGGCCAGACAGCCCTGGCTACACCTTC
CASGPDSPGYTF
>TRBV15|NA|TRBJ2-2|NA
TGTGCCACCAGTCCTTACCTAACCGGGGAGCTGTTTTTT
CATSPYLTGELFF
>TRBV4-1|NA|TRBJ2-3|few
TGCGCCAGCAGCCAGGGGGGAGCGGTTCGGGACACAGATACGCAGTATTTT
CASSQGGAVRDTDTQYF
>TRBV2|NA|TRBJ1-2|NA
TGTGCCAGCAGCAAAGAGTACACCTTC
CASSKEYTF
>TRBV2|NA|TRBJ1-2|NA
TGTGCCAGCAGCACTACCCGGGCTGTTAACTATGGCTACACCTTC
CASSTTRAVNYGYTF
>TRBV9|TRBD2|TRBJ2-1|NA
TGTGCCAGCAGCACTCATGGACTAGCGGGAGCTGAGCAGTTCTTC
CASSTHGLAGAEQFF
>TRBV5-4|TRBD2|TRBJ2-7|NA
TGTGCCGCATCGGCGGGGGGCTCCTACGAGCAGTACTTC
CAASAGGSYEQYF
>TRBV7-9|NA|TRBJ2-2|once
TGTGCCAGCACCCTCAGTGGGCGAGGAACCGGGGAGCTGTTTTTT
CASTLSGRGTGELFF
>TRBV29-1|NA|TRBJ1-4|NA
TGCAGCGTTGTGGGAAATGAAAAACTGTTTTTT
CSVVGNEKLFF
>TRBV29-1|NA|TRBJ2-1|NA
TGCAGCGTTGTTCGGGGGGCGGGCAATGAGCAGTTCTTC
CSVVRGAGNEQFF
>TRBV2|TRBD2|TRBJ2-3|NA
TGTGCCAGCAGTGATTGGGGACTAGCACGAACCGATACGCAGTATTTT
CASSDWGLARTDTQYF
>TRBV29-1|NA|TRBJ1-1|NA
TGCAGCGTTGACGCTGGCCCTGGGACTGAAGCTTTCTTT
CSVDAGPGTEAFF
>TRBV29-1|TRBD1|TRBJ1-2|few
TGCAGCGTGGGGGACAGAGCCTATGGCTACACCTTC
CSVGDRAYGYTF
>TRBV7-8|TRBD1|TRBJ1-2|NA
TGTGCCAGCAGCCCAGTCGGGACAGGCATCCTTAACTATGGCTACACCTTC
CASSPVGTGILNYGYTF
>TRBV29-1|TRBD2|TRBJ2-7|NA
TGCAGCGTTGTTACTAGCGGGTACGAGCAGTACTTC
CSVVTSGYEQYF
>TRBV29-1|TRBD1|TRBJ2-7|NA
TGCAGCGTTGAACGACAGGGGAACCGACTAGAGCAGTACTTC
CSVERQGNRLEQYF
>TRBV11-2|NA|TRBJ2-2|NA
TGTGCCAGCAGCTTAGAATGGATGTCCGGGGAGCTGTTTTTT
CASSLEWMSGELFF
>TRBV2|NA|TRBJ2-5|NA
TGTGCCAGCATCCTGGCTCCAGAGACCCAGTACTTC
CASILAPETQYF
>TRBV11-2|TRBD2|TRBJ2-1|NA
TGTGCCAGCAGCTTAGAGACTAGCGCGCGAACGCAGTTCTTC
CASSLETSARTQFF
>TRBV29-1|NA|TRBJ2-7|few
TGCAGCGCCCTCCCCTACGAGCAGTACTTC
CSALPYEQYF
>TRBV25-1|NA|TRBJ1-1|NA
TGTGCCAGCAGTGAAAGGGGCCCAGTGAACACTGAAGCTTTCTTT
CASSERGPVNTEAFF